Presented here are 24 T cell receptor beta chains from one specimen sequenced in a study of T cells in Graves' hyperthyroidism and ophthalmopathy. Regions amplified from RNA transcripts were the TCR beta CDR3 regions. TCR CDR3 underwent first-round RT-PCR with the HTBI primer set. TCRdb analysed the multiplex PCR reads with MiXCR anew, one entry per CDR3 protein. The sample lists some 560,000 distinct CDR3 sequences; approximately 14% were seen once. The sequencing sample was made of blood. These receptors originate from a woman in her thirties with Graves' hyperthyroidism.

In its sample, this clonotype was seen a few times. The chain employs TRBV9 and TRBJ2-7; tentatively, D is TRBD2 (6 bases). Trimming removed 0 bases at V and 7 bases at J, with 11 bases between. Looked up from germline, CDR1 is SGDLS and CDR2 is YYNGEE. This CDR3 is 13 amino acids long. CDR3 sequence (DNA): TGTGCCAGCAGCGTAGATAGCGGAGGTGAGCAGTACTTC. Its translation is CASSVDSGGEQYF. The whole variable domain, remainder taken from reference TRBV9 and TRBJ2-7, is DSGVTQTPKHLITATGQRVTLRCSPRSGDLSVYWYQQSLDQGLQFLIQYYNGEERAKGNILERFSAQQFPDLHSELNLSSLELGDSALYFCASSVDSGGEQYFGPGTRLTVT.

This clonotype came up many times. The chain employs TRBV11-2 and TRBJ1-1; D remains ambiguous. Deletions cut 5 bases from V and 4 bases from J, with 14 bases between. CDR3 size: 14 residues. CDR1 SGHAT and CDR2 FQNNGV come from the germline V gene. Here the CDR3 reads CASSLLSRSTEAFF. The CDR3 DNA follows: TGTGCCAGCAGCCTCCTAAGTCGAAGCACTGAAGCTTTCTTT.

This clonotype was counted many times. The chain has TRBV12-3 or TRBV12-4 and TRBJ2-6; D gene ambiguous. CDR3 size: 14 residues. V was shortened by 5 bases and J by 0 bases, with 5 bases between the two germline ends. As DNA, the CDR3 is TGTGCCAGCAGTCCCAACTCTGGGGCCAACGTCCTGACTTTC. Translating gives CASSPNSGANVLTF.

There are a few counts of this clonotype. The chain couples TRBV4-1 to TRBJ2-7, with D maybe TRBD1 (5 bases). Trimming removed 1 base from V and 4 bases from J, with 17 bases in between. CDR3 length: 16 amino acids. Germline V gene data show CDR1 as MGHRA and CDR2 as YSYEKL. The CDR3 loop is CASSQGQGQGRYEQYF. The CDR3, as DNA: TGCGCCAGCAGCCAAGGCCAGGGTCAGGGTCGGTACGAGCAGTACTTC.

This clonotype came up many times. The chain uses TRBV27 and TRBJ1-4, with D perhaps matching TRBD1 (5 bases). The CDR3 spans 16 residues. The germline gives CDR1 MNHEY, CDR2 SMNVEV (reference sequence). V shed 0 bases and J shed 3 bases, with 11 bases lying between them. The CDR3 loop reads CASSLSPGTANEKLFF. As DNA, the CDR3 is TGTGCCAGCAGTTTATCCCCCGGGACGGCTAATGAAAAACTGTTTTTT.

This chain joins TRBV20-1 and TRBJ2-3; D unclear. This CDR3 region has 17 residues. The ends were cut back, 5 bases at V and 0 bases at J, with 21 bases in the middle. CDR1 and CDR2 (germline): DFQATT, SNEGSKA (reference sequence). This chain's CDR3 is CSAFTASSLGSTDTQYF. The DNA for the CDR3 is TGCAGTGCTTTCACCGCATCGAGCCTAGGAAGCACAGATACGCAGTATTTT.

This clonotype has a count of ten or more. The J gene is TRBJ2-7, the V gene TRBV5-1; 10 nucleotides match TRBD2. The ends lost 5 bases at V and 6 bases at J; junction bases unmatched: 14. This CDR3 is 16 amino acids long. The germline gives CDR1 SGHRS, CDR2 YFSETQ. CDR3 protein: CASRRLAGVTHSEQYF. The CDR3 DNA follows: TGCGCCAGCAGAAGGCTAGCGGGAGTCACCCACTCCGAGCAGTACTTC. Full variable domain (rest looked up from reference TRBV5-1 and TRBJ2-7): KAGVTQTPRYLIKTRGQQVTLSCSPISGHRSVSWYQQTPGQGLQFLFEYFSETQRNKGNFPGRFSGRQFSNSRSEMNVSTLELGDSALYLCASRRLAGVTHSEQYFGPGTRLTVT.

The table lists this clonotype with many counts. The CDR3 spells CASSSWTDNYGYTF. The CDR3 region has the DNA TGCGCCAGCAGCTCATGGACGGATAACTATGGCTACACCTTC. The genes are TRBV5-1 and TRBJ1-2; D remains unclear. Deletions cut 3 bases from V and 1 base from J, with 10 bases between. Germline V CDR1 and CDR2: SGHRS, YFSETQ. The CDR3 totals 14 residues.

This chain's CDR3 is CASSELLAGGEQFF. The CDR3 DNA sequence: TGCGCCAGCAGTGAGTTGCTAGCGGGAGGGGAGCAGTTCTTC. This sequence joins TRBV10-1 and TRBJ2-1; 12 nucleotides match TRBD2. Per germline, CDR1 WNHNN and CDR2 SYGVQD (reference sequence). After removal of 1 base from V and 10 bases from J, the junction contained 2 bases not matched to a gene. The CDR3 has 14 residues.

This rearrangement joins TRBV10-2 to TRBJ2-4, with a weak D call TRBD2 (6 bases). Germline-derived CDR1 and CDR2 are WSHSY and SAAADI. The CDR3 sequence is 14 residues long. V was trimmed by 7 bases and J by 6 bases, leaving 16 bases between them. As DNA, the CDR3 is TGCGCCAGCATCGGAGGGGTTAGGGGAAACATTCAGTACTTC. Translation gives CASIGGVRGNIQYF.

As DNA, the CDR3 is TGTGCCAGCAGCGGACAGGGGGACAATCAGCCCCAGCATTTT. This encodes CASSGQGDNQPQHF. The V and J genes are TRBV7-9 and TRBJ1-5; TRBD1 aligns across 10 bases. Germline CDR1 reads SEHNR; CDR2 reads FQNEAQ (reference sequence). With 5 bases clipped from V and 3 bases from J, the junction kept 1 base outside the gene matches. The CDR3 loop spans 14 amino acids.

This clonotype turned up a few times. The rearrangement links TRBV2 to TRBJ1-2, with 7 bases matching TRBD1. The CDR3 runs 15 residues. V lost 3 bases, J lost 7 bases, and 11 bases stayed unmatched. Germline CDR1 reads SNHLY; CDR2 reads FYNNEI. The CDR3 here is CASSDWEGAMAGYTF. In DNA, the CDR3 is TGTGCCAGCAGTGACTGGGAGGGGGCGATGGCTGGCTACACCTTC.

Ten or more counts support this clonotype. The J gene is TRBJ1-2, the V gene TRBV2; D is undetermined. The CDR3 covers 14 residues. The ends were cut back, 1 base at V and 2 bases at J, with 8 bases in the middle. Germline lookup yields CDR1 SNHLY and CDR2 FYNNEI. As DNA, the CDR3 is TGTGCCAGCAGTGAAGGGTCGGCAAACTATGGCTACACCTTC. Protein product: CASSEGSANYGYTF.

The V gene is TRBV4-1, the J gene TRBJ2-5, with 11 bases lining up with TRBD2. With V trimmed by 3 bases and J by 1 base, 13 bases remained unmatched. Germline lookup yields CDR1 MGHRA and CDR2 YSYEKL. There are 19 residues in the CDR3. CDR3 coding DNA: TGCGCCAGCAGCCAGGCAATCGGGACTAGCGGAGGGGCCCAAGAGACCCAGTACTTC. The encoded protein is CASSQAIGTSGGAQETQYF.

The rearrangement uses TRBV7-2 and TRBJ2-3; 7 nucleotides agree with TRBD1. The CDR3 is made up of 15 amino acids. Germline trimming cut 5 bases from V and 1 base from J; bases unmatched to any gene: 6. Per germline, CDR1 SGHTA and CDR2 FQGNSA. The CDR3 is CASSNRGRGTDTQYF. The CDR3 region has the DNA TGTGCCAGCAGCAACAGGGGACGGGGCACAGATACGCAGTATTTT.

Ten or more counts support this clonotype. The rearrangement links TRBV3-1 to TRBJ2-7, with D possibly being TRBD2 (6 bases). CDR1 is LGHDT, CDR2 YNNKEL, per germline (reference sequence). The ends were cut back, 1 base at V and 3 bases at J, with 10 bases in the middle. This CDR3 spans 14 amino acids. Here the CDR3 DNA reads TGTGCCAGCAGCCAAGTTACGGGAGACTACGAGCAGTACTTC. It specifies CASSQVTGDYEQYF.

The table lists this clonotype with a few counts. The CDR3 coding sequence is TGTGCCAGCAGTCTATTTCTGGGGGGAAATTCACCCCTCCACTTT. Encoded protein: CASSLFLGGNSPLHF. J is TRBJ1-6 and V is TRBV6-1; maybe TRBD1 (5 bases). Germline CDR1 and CDR2: MNHNS and SASEGT. V lost 5 bases, J lost 7 bases, and 15 bases lay in between. The CDR3 is made up of 15 amino acids.

This clonotype was observed many times. The chain uses TRBV20-1 and TRBJ1-1; D perhaps matches TRBD1 (6 bases). Germline CDR1 DFQATT, CDR2 SNEGSKA (reference sequence). The CDR3 has 13 residues. V lost 0 bases and J 1 base, leaving 6 bases between the germline ends. The CDR3 here is CSARDRGNTEAFF. The CDR3 DNA follows: TGCAGTGCTAGAGACAGGGGGAACACTGAAGCTTTCTTT.

The chain recombines TRBV14 with TRBJ2-1; 10 bases fit TRBD1. The length of the CDR3 is 16 residues. The germline CDR1 and CDR2 sequences are SGHDN and FVKESK. V dropped 3 bases and J dropped 4; count of bases not matched to a gene: 6. This CDR3 reads CASSQGVGQGYNEQFF. For the CDR3, the DNA is TGTGCCAGCAGCCAGGGTGTGGGACAGGGGTACAATGAGCAGTTCTTC. The variable domain in full, completed from reference TRBV14 and TRBJ2-1, reads EAGVTQFPSHSVIEKGQTVTLRCDPISGHDNLYWYRRVMGKEIKFLLHFVKESKQDESGMPNNRFLAERTGGTYSTLKVQPAELEDSGVYFCASSQGVGQGYNEQFFGPGTRLTVL.

The chain has TRBV27 and TRBJ2-2; TRBD1 agrees at 11 bases. In germline, CDR1 is MNHEY, CDR2 SMNVEV (reference sequence). The J segment lost 4 bases and the V segment lost 0 bases, leaving 7 bases of the junction unmatched. CDR3 length: 18 residues. The CDR3 loop is CASSLSGDRGRFTGELFF. The DNA for the CDR3 is TGTGCCAGCAGTTTATCGGGGGACAGGGGGAGGTTCACCGGGGAGCTGTTTTTT.

This clonotype has ten or more counts. V usage is TRBV5-1 and J usage is TRBJ1-1, with D maybe TRBD1 (5 bases). V was clipped by 3 bases and J by 7 bases, with 13 bases between them. This CDR3 region has 13 residues. The V gene's germline CDR1 is SGHRS and CDR2 YFSETQ. CDR3 DNA: TGCGCCAGCAGCTCGGAAAAAGACAGTGAAGCTTTCTTT. Its translation: CASSSEKDSEAFF.

This clonotype has ten or more counts. The chain couples TRBV11-3 to TRBJ2-1; D uncertain. V lost 3 bases and J lost 7, with 10 bases in between. The V gene's germline CDR1 is SGHNT and CDR2 YENEEA. This CDR3 is built from 13 residues. CDR3 sequence: CASSFGFGNEQFF. The CDR3 DNA sequence: TGTGCCAGCAGCTTCGGTTTCGGGAATGAGCAGTTCTTC.

At least ten counts were recorded for this clonotype. V and J are TRBV28 and TRBJ2-1; 7 nucleotides line up with TRBD2. The V and J ends lost 2 bases and 5 bases, in that order; junction bases with no gene match: 6. Germline V gene data show CDR1 as MDHEN and CDR2 as SYDVKM. CDR3 length equals 15 residues. DNA of the CDR3: TGTGCCAGCAGTTTAGGCGGGAGTCTCGACAATGAGCAGTTCTTC. It translates to CASSLGGSLDNEQFF.

The chain recombines TRBV6-1 with TRBJ2-7, with 10 bases identical to TRBD1. The V segment lost 7 bases and the J segment 1 base; nucleotides outside the gene matches: 7. CDR3 length: 15 amino acids. The germline V gene encodes CDR1 MNHNS and CDR2 SASEGT. The chain's CDR3 is CASTLGQGYSYEQYF. The CDR3 DNA sequence: TGTGCCAGCACCCTGGGACAGGGGTATTCCTACGAGCAGTACTTC.